A selection of T cell receptor beta chains follows, all from one sample in a study of T-cell reconstitution after alpha-beta-depleted transplantation in children. TCRdb recomputed calls from the PCR reads with MiXCR, one row per CDR3 protein. The sample shows some 300,000 distinct CDR3 sequences, around 9.1% of them seen only once. Source: PBMCs, taken before TCRalphabeta/CD19-depleted stem cell transplant. Receptors were obtained from a boy under three years old with acute myeloid leukemia, due to receive a stem cell transplant. The CDR3 runs from the conserved cysteine through the conserved F or W.

CASRGGPRGFSTGELFF	TRBV5-8	TRBJ2-2
CASSLIRGTADTQYF	TRBV28	TRBJ2-3
CSARGLTSGVHNEQFF	TRBV20-1	TRBJ2-1
CASRDSSYTGWQYF	TRBV28	TRBJ2-3
CAIRPGTGNTIYF	TRBV10-3	TRBJ1-3
CAISEPGQGGDTQYF	TRBV10-3	TRBJ2-3
CSARDPHRGYGYTF	TRBV20-1	TRBJ1-2
CASSLGLAGDPSTDTQYF	TRBV5-4	TRBJ2-3
CASSPQAGTGSTDTQYF	TRBV7-2	TRBJ2-3
CASNPDRGTYEQYF	TRBV6-1	TRBJ2-7
CASSLDGRVRLRLAGGADTQYF	TRBV5-6	TRBJ2-3
CASSPLATGWTEAFF	TRBV27	TRBJ1-1
CSARAGTGGLGEQYF	TRBV20-1	TRBJ2-7
CASSLGGLRNEKLFF	TRBV28	TRBJ1-4
CASSFHRTGSYGYTF	TRBV7-9	TRBJ1-2
CASSSDRGSYEQYF	TRBV12-3/TRBV12-4	TRBJ2-7
CAITSSGANVLTF	TRBV6-1	TRBJ2-6
CASSRGRGPYNEQFF	TRBV4-1	TRBJ2-1
CASSLPTGSRNTEAFF	TRBV12-3/TRBV12-4	TRBJ1-1
CASSFSTGGGGEQYF	TRBV27	TRBJ2-7
CASSLRGQSYF	TRBV5-5	TRBJ2-7
CASSQGLPNEQFF	TRBV3-1	TRBJ2-1
CSVTGGTANEKLFF	TRBV29-1	TRBJ1-4
CASSRTGAGGYTF	TRBV28	TRBJ1-2
CASSLGTDYNEQFF	TRBV5-1	TRBJ2-1
CASSWDLNNEQFF	TRBV5-6	TRBJ2-1
CASSSSISYNEQFF	TRBV5-1	TRBJ2-1
CASSYVGKGRFGEQFF	TRBV6-2/TRBV6-3	TRBJ2-1
CASSSASGDYEQYF	TRBV7-8	TRBJ2-7
CASSKGQRPYEQYF	TRBV19	TRBJ2-7
CSAEREVLNEQFF	TRBV20-1	TRBJ2-1
CASSLQGFAYEQYF	TRBV12-3/TRBV12-4	TRBJ2-7
CASSFQTVGAFF	TRBV12-3/TRBV12-4	TRBJ1-1
CASSGDLGHHSNQPQHF	TRBV6-2/TRBV6-3	TRBJ1-5
CASSTYGTSSQPQHF	TRBV19	TRBJ1-5
CSAKRGGGNTEAFF	TRBV20-1	TRBJ1-1
CASSPTGTRQPQHF	TRBV7-2	TRBJ1-5
CASSLAAAGLGDQETQYF	TRBV7-2	TRBJ2-5
CASSQEFRYGYTF	TRBV3-1	TRBJ1-2
CAISEAPEGTANSPLHF	TRBV10-3	TRBJ1-6
CATTSSGRAYNEQFF	TRBV24-1	TRBJ2-1
CASSLAAGNYGYTF	TRBV5-1	TRBJ1-2
CASSLSIRTSFEQYF	TRBV27	TRBJ2-7
CASEVAGALNEQFF	TRBV28	TRBJ2-1
CASSPPGLAGGNEQFF	TRBV28	TRBJ2-1
CSARYRGDTEAFF	TRBV20-1	TRBJ1-1
CSARVEASLAKNIQYF	TRBV20-1	TRBJ2-4